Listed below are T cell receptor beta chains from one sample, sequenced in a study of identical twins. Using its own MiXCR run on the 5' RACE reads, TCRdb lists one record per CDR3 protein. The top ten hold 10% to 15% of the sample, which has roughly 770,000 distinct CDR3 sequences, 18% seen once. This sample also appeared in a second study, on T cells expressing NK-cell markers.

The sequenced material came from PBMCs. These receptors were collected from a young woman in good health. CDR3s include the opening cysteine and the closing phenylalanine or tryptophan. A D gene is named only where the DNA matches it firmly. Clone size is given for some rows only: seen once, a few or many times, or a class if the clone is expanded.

CASSLDYRYEQYF TGTGCCAGCAGCCTGGACTATAGATACGAGCAGTACTTC 13 TRBJ2-7 TRBV27 . .
CASSFGDSLNYGYTF TGTGCCAGCAGTTTTGGGGACAGCCTGAACTATGGCTACACCTTC 15 TRBJ1-2 TRBV12-3/TRBV12-4 few TRBD1
CASSTERGPWNEQFF TGCGCCAGCAGCACGGAGCGGGGGCCTTGGAATGAGCAGTTCTTC 15 TRBJ2-1 TRBV5-1 . TRBD2
CASSSPGWGGTDTQYF TGTGCCAGCAGCTCCCCGGGTTGGGGAGGCACAGATACGCAGTATTTT 16 TRBJ2-3 TRBV7-8 many .
CASSLEAGGNEQFF TGCGCCAGCAGCTTGGAGGCAGGGGGCAATGAGCAGTTCTTC 14 TRBJ2-1 TRBV5-1 many TRBD1
CSAPGRGSTDTQYF TGCAGTGCCCCCGGGCGAGGATCCACAGATACGCAGTATTTT 14 TRBJ2-3 TRBV20-1 few .
CSASVLQGELDYGYTF TGCAGTGCTAGTGTCTTACAGGGAGAATTGGACTATGGCTACACCTTC 16 TRBJ1-2 TRBV20-1 . .
CASSYGVNSPLHF TGTGCCAGCAGTTACGGCGTTAATTCACCCCTCCACTTT 13 TRBJ1-6 TRBV12-3/TRBV12-4 . .
CASSPDRATQQFF TGTGCCAGCAGCCCCGACAGGGCCACCCAGCAGTTCTTC 13 TRBJ2-1 TRBV7-2 . TRBD1
CASSLLTEETQYF TGCGCCAGCAGCTTGCTGACAGAAGAGACCCAGTACTTC 13 TRBJ2-5 TRBV5-1 few .
CATGQGLDGYTF TGTGCCACCGGACAGGGGTTGGATGGCTACACCTTC 12 TRBJ1-2 TRBV19 . TRBD1
CASSAEGRPDTQYF TGTGCCAGCAGCGCGGAGGGCCGCCCAGATACGCAGTATTTT 14 TRBJ2-3 TRBV7-9 few .
CASSLRDHNEQFF TGTGCCAGCAGTTTACGGGACCACAATGAGCAGTTCTTC 13 TRBJ2-1 TRBV12-3/TRBV12-4 few .
CASSQLADLSQYF TGTGCCAGCAGCCAACTAGCGGACCTCTCGCAGTACTTC 13 TRBJ2-7 TRBV6-2/TRBV6-3 . TRBD2
CSATSGLAGGPSTDTQYF TGCAGCGCGACAAGTGGACTAGCGGGAGGGCCGAGCACAGATACGCAGTATTTT 18 TRBJ2-3 TRBV20-1 . TRBD2
CSVDRGDGYTF TGCAGCGTTGACAGGGGGGATGGCTACACCTTC 11 TRBJ1-2 TRBV29-1 . TRBD1
CSAYDWSEAFF TGCAGTGCCTATGACTGGAGTGAAGCTTTCTTT 11 TRBJ1-1 TRBV20-1 few .
CASSILDREWTEAFF TGTGCCAGCAGCATATTGGACAGGGAGTGGACTGAAGCTTTCTTT 15 TRBJ1-1 TRBV7-9 few TRBD1
CASSFPANTGELFF TGTGCCAGCAGCTTCCCAGCCAACACCGGGGAGCTGTTTTTT 14 TRBJ2-2 TRBV5-4 few .
CSTAGERWAKNIQYF TGCAGCACTGCTGGCGAGAGGTGGGCCAAAAACATTCAGTACTTC 15 TRBJ2-4 TRBV29-1 few .
CSASRGPREQYF TGCAGTGCTAGTCGGGGGCCTCGGGAGCAGTACTTC 12 TRBJ2-7 TRBV20-1 . .
CASGSASNGELFF TGTGCCAGCGGGTCGGCCTCAAACGGGGAGCTGTTTTTT 13 TRBJ2-2 TRBV9 once .
CASSSTSDSYEQYF TGTGCCAGCAGCTCAACTAGCGACTCCTACGAGCAGTACTTC 14 TRBJ2-7 TRBV7-3 . TRBD2
CASTSTNNQPQHF TGTGCCAGTACCAGCACCAACAATCAGCCCCAGCATTTT 13 TRBJ1-5 TRBV6-1 many .
CASSMDRGTQPQHF TGTGCCAGCAGCATGGACAGGGGGACTCAGCCCCAGCATTTT 14 TRBJ1-5 TRBV7-9 few TRBD1
CSASESGEAFF TGCAGTGCTAGTGAGTCAGGCGAAGCTTTCTTT 11 TRBJ1-1 TRBV20-1 few .
CASSSGQGLEQYF TGTGCCAGCAGTTCAGGACAGGGCCTCGAGCAGTACTTC 13 TRBJ2-7 TRBV12-3/TRBV12-4 many TRBD1
CASTIPGTVYGYTF TGTGCCAGCACCATACCCGGGACGGTCTATGGCTACACCTTC 14 TRBJ1-2 TRBV12-3/TRBV12-4 few .
CASSLGSGRGYEQYF TGTGCCAGCAGTTTAGGTAGCGGGAGGGGCTACGAGCAGTACTTC 15 TRBJ2-7 TRBV12-3/TRBV12-4 . TRBD2
CASSPPRQSTGELFF TGTGCCAGCTCACCGCCGCGGCAGTCCACCGGGGAGCTGTTTTTT 15 TRBJ2-2 TRBV18 few .
CASSEGLAGTYEQYF TGTGCCAGCAGCGAGGGACTAGCGGGAACATACGAGCAGTACTTC 15 TRBJ2-7 TRBV9 . TRBD2
CASCVPGLGNTEAFF TGTGCCAGCTGTGTCCCCGGCCTGGGGAACACTGAAGCTTTCTTT 15 TRBJ1-1 TRBV7-2 . .
CSAAFAGATDTQYF TGCAGTGCTGCCTTTGCGGGAGCCACAGATACGCAGTATTTT 14 TRBJ2-3 TRBV20-1 few TRBD2
CSASPSGRAFGGTDTQYF TGCAGTGCTAGCCCTAGCGGGAGGGCTTTTGGGGGCACAGATACGCAGTATTTT 18 TRBJ2-3 TRBV20-1 few TRBD2
CASSPDQAPDTQYF TGTGCCAGCAGCCCGGACCAGGCCCCAGATACGCAGTATTTT 14 TRBJ2-3 TRBV12-3/TRBV12-4 . .
CASSLASRGDTQYF TGCGCCAGCAGCTTGGCCAGTAGGGGAGATACGCAGTATTTT 14 TRBJ2-3 TRBV5-1 few .
CASSRQAHNSPLHF TGTGCCAGCAGCCGACAGGCCCATAATTCACCCCTCCACTTT 14 TRBJ1-6 TRBV6-1 few .
CSVESRVSEKLFF TGCAGCGTTGAGTCCAGGGTTAGCGAAAAACTGTTTTTT 13 TRBJ1-4 TRBV29-1 . .
CASSYPPGANVLTF TGTGCCAGCAGCTACCCCCCTGGGGCCAACGTCCTGACTTTC 14 TRBJ2-6 TRBV12-3/TRBV12-4 . .
CAISESGQPLDNSPLHF TGTGCCATCAGTGAGTCGGGGCAGCCGCTCGATAATTCACCCCTCCACTTT 17 TRBJ1-6 TRBV10-3 many .
CASSQGSGQLFF TGTGCCAGCAGCCAGGGGTCCGGGCAGCTGTTTTTT 12 TRBJ2-2 TRBV27 few .
CASSSQRQETQYF TGTGCCAGCAGCTCCCAGCGCCAAGAGACCCAGTACTTC 13 TRBJ2-5 TRBV7-2 . .
CASSQGGNQYF TGTGCCAGCAGCCAGGGAGGGAACCAGTACTTC 11 TRBJ2-5 TRBV14 . TRBD2
CSVASWDRLVGEKLFF TGCAGCGTTGCCAGTTGGGACAGGCTAGTAGGAGAAAAACTGTTTTTT 16 TRBJ1-4 TRBV29-1 . TRBD1
CASSLDTGSGNTIYF TGCGCCAGCAGCTTGGATACAGGCTCTGGAAACACCATATATTTT 15 TRBJ1-3 TRBV5-1 . .
CASSSSGGVSYNEQFF TGTGCCAGCAGCTCCAGCGGGGGGGTATCCTACAATGAGCAGTTCTTC 16 TRBJ2-1 TRBV7-6 . TRBD2
CASSLVRESSYNEQFF TGTGCCAGCAGCTTGGTGCGGGAGAGCTCCTACAATGAGCAGTTCTTC 16 TRBJ2-1 TRBV5-5 . TRBD2
CASSLSQADEQFF TGTGCCAGCAGTTTATCACAGGCTGATGAGCAGTTCTTC 13 TRBJ2-1 TRBV12-3/TRBV12-4 . .
CSARKLAGGSFF TGCAGTGCTAGAAAACTAGCGGGAGGATCCTTCTTC 12 TRBJ2-1 TRBV20-1 . TRBD2
CSARQDRDNSPLHF TGCAGTGCTAGACAAGACAGGGATAATTCACCCCTCCACTTT 14 TRBJ1-6 TRBV20-1 . TRBD1
CSASDRGDQETQYF TGCAGTGCTAGTGACAGGGGCGATCAAGAGACCCAGTACTTC 14 TRBJ2-5 TRBV20-1 few TRBD1
CASSLRFLAGLYNEQYF TGTGCCAGCAGCTTACGGTTCCTAGCGGGGTTATACAATGAGCAGTACTTC 17 TRBJ2-7 TRBV11-2 . TRBD2
CSAGTGSSGYTF TGCAGTGCTGGGACAGGCAGTAGTGGCTACACCTTC 12 TRBJ1-2 TRBV20-1 . TRBD1